The 7 T cell receptor beta chains reported below all come from one sample, sequenced in a study of cytomegalovirus exposure and HLA in healthy donors. Some clones are missing from TCRdb's copy, which holds only in-frame ones; the method was immunoSEQ multiplex PCR. The sample has under 250,000 clones; around nine tenths are singletons. Sequenced sample: PBMCs. These receptors were collected from a woman under 30 in good health and CMV-seronegative.

V usage is TRBV9 and J usage is TRBJ1-1, with 9 bases lining up with TRBD1. The V and J ends lost 0 bases and 8 bases, in that order; junction bases with no gene match: 5. Germline V gives CDR1 SGDLS, CDR2 YYNGEE. The CDR3 consists of 14 residues. The CDR3 loop is CASSVVPGQGEAFF. The DNA of the CDR3 is TGTGCCAGCAGCGTAGTACCGGGACAGGGAGAAGCTTTCTTT.

V is TRBV5-1 and J is TRBJ1-2, with D possibly TRBD1 on 5 matching bases. Per the germline V gene, CDR1 is SGHRS and CDR2 is YFSETQ. This CDR3 contains 14 residues. The germline V and J ends were trimmed by 4 bases and 3 bases, with 13 bases remaining between them. CDR3 sequence: CASSSMGEDYGYTF. CDR3 nucleotide sequence: TGCGCCAGCAGCAGCATGGGGGAGGACTATGGCTACACCTTC.

The CDR3 nucleotides are TGTGCCAGCAGTTGGAGCGGGAGGGGAGATACGCAGTATTTT. It yields the protein CASSWSGRGDTQYF. The V and J genes are TRBV6-5 and TRBJ2-3, with 10 bases matching TRBD2. Germline V gene sequence: CDR1 MNHEY, CDR2 SVGAGI. The CDR3 contains 14 residues. The V gene end was trimmed by 4 bases and the J gene end by 5 bases; junction bases not matched to a gene: 3.

The V and J genes are TRBV5-4 and TRBJ2-7; no reliable D call. V was cut by 0 bases and J by 5 bases, with 12 bases left in between. The CDR3 length is 14 residues. CDR1 and CDR2 (germline): SGHNT, YYREEE (reference sequence). The CDR3 loop reads CASSLGATRDEQYF. In DNA form, the CDR3 reads TGTGCCAGCAGCTTGGGTGCTACCCGAGACGAGCAGTACTTC.

The CDR3 sequence is CASSLATGVGTGANVLTF. CDR3 DNA sequence: TGCGCCAGCAGCTTAGCGACAGGGGTTGGGACCGGGGCCAACGTCCTGACTTTC. This chain joins TRBV5-1 and TRBJ2-6; 8 positions match TRBD1. The germline V gene encodes CDR1 SGHRS and CDR2 YFSETQ. This CDR3 is 18 amino acids long. J gave up 4 bases and V 2 bases, and 11 bases lay outside the gene matches.

The chain joins TRBV5-1 to TRBJ1-1; TRBD1 matches 7 bases. With 4 bases clipped from V and 3 bases from J, the junction kept 6 bases outside the gene matches. Germline CDR1 SGHRS, CDR2 YFSETQ. The CDR3 extends over 14 amino acids. The CDR3, as DNA: TGCGCCAGCAGCCTAAGGGGGCGGGACACTGAAGCTTTCTTT. The encoded protein is CASSLRGRDTEAFF.

V and J are TRBV6-6 and TRBJ2-3; 7 nucleotides agree with TRBD1. The CDR3 covers 16 residues. Germline V gene lookup returns CDR1 MNHNY and CDR2 SVGAGI (reference sequence). Trimming removed 0 bases from V and 4 bases from J; junction bases left unmatched: 7. CDR3 protein: CASSYSIQGISDTQYF. CDR3 sequence (DNA): TGTGCCAGCAGTTACTCGATACAGGGGATCTCAGATACGCAGTATTTT.